This record covers a single TCR beta chain. It has no known antigen specificity. It has no much larger one-base neighbor in the sample; base qualities were not kept. The record originates from a study of shared clonotypes between healthy human individuals (dated by TCRdb to about 2020). For context, the study as a whole: A couple of women and a few men aged 18 to 49 years were included in the cohort. For each donor, CD4 naive and CD4 memory were each run on three plates, CD8 naive on two plates, and CD8 memory on one plate. The study deeply sequenced blood TCR repertoires of 5 or 6 healthy adults to estimate repertoire size and the extent of clonotype sharing between individuals. Different laboratories and diverse techniques were used to prepare libraries and sequence TCR repertoires, to increase sequencing depth and limit assay-specific biases. Per donor, leukapheresis produced somewhere between about 0.94 and 8.9 billion PBMCs. General findings and caveats noted by the study authors: Pairwise subsampling led to the expectation that sequencing depth would affect the degree of clonotype sharing among donors. Only blood was sampled, and tissue TCR repertoires likely differ from those in blood. Naive subsets generally had larger estimated clonotype richness than memory subsets. The small number of donors limited the genetic and exposure-history diversity represented. Across a few donors, approximately 4.9% of naive CD4, around 3.5% of naive CD8, under 2.5% of memory CD4, and over 0.35% of memory CD8 clonotypes were shared. Clonotypes shared by all four sorted-subset donors showed higher generation probabilities than non-shared clonotypes. Incomplete sequencing was indicated by rarefaction of sorted-subset datasets, despite the large sequencing depth.

V sheds 6 bases and J sheds 3 bases, leaving 18 bases between their ends. CDR1 and CDR2 were assigned from the germline V gene as KGHSH and LQKENI. There are 15 amino acids in the CDR3, from cysteine to phenylalanine inclusive. Only the CDR3 DNA is retained, 45 bases long and in frame from the first base. The donors were healthy, HIV-negative adults with no recently reported acute infections or vaccinations. Every donor was a Caucasian adult living in Nashville, Tennessee, USA. CD4+ T cells were enriched through magnetic negative selection, after which naive cells were positively selected on CD45RA and the remaining negative fraction served as the memory subset. Blood was collected by leukapheresis, and PBMCs were isolated by Ficoll-Histopaque density gradient centrifugation and then cryopreserved in liquid nitrogen vapor phase. Analytical flow cytometry was used to check the purity and quantity of every magnetically sorted T cell population. From each sorted fraction, genomic DNA was isolated and quantified by UV absorbance on a Nanodrop 2000c.

Using the deep immunoSEQ assay, multiplex PCR amplified TCR CDR3 regions from genomic DNA. Genomic DNA extracted from each cell subset was distributed evenly over all wells of several immunoSEQ 96-well plates, and each plate served as one replicate. For sorted subsets, about 0.2 ug genomic DNA, equal to 30,000 or so T cell genomes, was loaded into each replicate PCR. Purified libraries were measured with a Qubit 3.0 fluorometer, size-checked on a Bioanalyzer 2100, and measured again with the KAPA Library Quantification kit. Every immunoSEQ 96-well plate was sequenced on a separate single-read 150-cycle Illumina NextSeq 550 flow cell. As for the authors' bioinformatics: The immunoSEQ output contained only junctional sequences without quality scores, so filtering could not match that applied to full-length reads. To assign V/J genes and CDR3, sequences were annotated using PyIR, a Python wrapper for IgBLAST v1.9, with IMGT germline references. Any read was removed if the V/J assignment was weak (E-value above 1e-6), the CDR3 was missing, or the read contained stop codons, out-of-frame junctions, or ambiguous translated residues. V3J clonotypes were defined by identical inferred V gene, J gene, and CDR3 amino acid sequence. Percentage overlap between repertoires was computed as shared unique clonotypes divided by the size of the smaller repertoire. Three approaches were used to assess repertoire richness: RTK rarefaction, the Chao1 estimator, and Recon v2.1 estimates of unobserved clonotypes. OLGA was used to compute generation probabilities for all TCRbeta clonotypes that the gDNA method yielded from four donors. The source is immuneACCESS, and TCRdb retained only in-frame sequences with V and J called. Part of the clones is not carried over; for the studies checked, unresolved V genes explain less than half of this, and the remainder is unexplained. V and J calls and clone size are given by that table; D and trimming were obtained from the DNA. For this sample the table gives about 2,500,000 clones, of which roughly 92% were detected only once. The ten largest clones take up under 0.15% of the sample.

Sequences were obtained from naive CD4+ T cells sorted from blood. Per the publication, the cell subset or site label means: CD45RA+ positively selected. The sequence is built from TRBV18 and TRBJ2-7; D gene: possibly TRBD1, on 6 matching bases. The TCR comes from a man aged 18 to 29 in good health. The CDR3: CASSQGTDRSYEQYF. The DNA reads TGTGCCAGCTCCCAAGGTACGGACAGAAGCTACGAGCAGTACTTC.